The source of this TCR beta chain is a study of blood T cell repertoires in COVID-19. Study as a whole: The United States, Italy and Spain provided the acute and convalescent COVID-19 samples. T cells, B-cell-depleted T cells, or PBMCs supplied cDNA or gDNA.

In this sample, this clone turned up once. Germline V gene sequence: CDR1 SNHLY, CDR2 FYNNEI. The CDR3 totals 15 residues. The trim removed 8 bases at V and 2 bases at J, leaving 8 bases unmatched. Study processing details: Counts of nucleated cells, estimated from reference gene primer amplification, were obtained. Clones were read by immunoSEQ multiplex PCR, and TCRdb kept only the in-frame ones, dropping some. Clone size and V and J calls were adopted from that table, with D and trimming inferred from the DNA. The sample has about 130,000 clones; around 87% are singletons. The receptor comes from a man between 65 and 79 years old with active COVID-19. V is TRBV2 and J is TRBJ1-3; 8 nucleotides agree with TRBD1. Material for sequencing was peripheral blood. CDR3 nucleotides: TGTGCCAGCGCCCCGGACAGGGACGCTGGAAACACCATATATTTT. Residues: CASAPDRDAGNTIYF.